These T cell receptor beta chains were read from a single sample in a study of T cells expressing NK-cell markers. TCRdb processed the 5' RACE reads again and assigns one entry to each CDR3 protein, with no DNA. This sample's clone table lists about 460,000 distinct CDR3 sequences. Specimen: blood T cells: a sorted CD56 or NKG2C T cell subset, CD4+ or CD8+ T cells, or bulk PBMC T cells (not recorded which). The source is a woman between 45 and 60 years old in good health. The CDR3 runs from the conserved cysteine through the conserved F or W. The order of the fields is V gene, J gene, CDR3 protein.

TRBV5-5	TRBJ2-7	CASSSTPGQGFSEQYF
TRBV29-1	TRBJ2-5	CSETPSSGSGETQYF
TRBV24-1	TRBJ2-2	CATSDLGLGTNTGELFF
TRBV6-2/TRBV6-3	TRBJ2-1	CASSRPGAGAYNEQFF
TRBV7-9	TRBJ2-3	CASSLSSSTQYF
TRBV5-1	TRBJ2-5	CASSPPNSGSHSLETQYF
TRBV28	TRBJ1-1	CASRPVQTNTEAFF
TRBV29-1	TRBJ2-3	CSADASVDTQYF
TRBV10-3	TRBJ1-3	CAISEARKANTIYF
TRBV20-1	TRBJ2-3	CSVTTGTSLSTDTQYF
TRBV2	TRBJ1-2	CASSLGGTGYTF
TRBV29-1	TRBJ2-2	CSVEVWATGELFF
TRBV5-1	TRBJ2-1	CASSRTAQYNEQFF
TRBV27	TRBJ2-5	CASAAGTWETQYF
TRBV27	TRBJ2-1	CASSLAGRLSNEQFF
TRBV3-1	TRBJ1-1	CASSQGQGPGAEAFF
TRBV24-1	TRBJ2-2	CATSDLGLSTGELFF
TRBV5-1	TRBJ2-7	CASSLEAGYEQYF
TRBV10-3	TRBJ2-5	CAISAATGLGETQYF
TRBV27	TRBJ2-2	CASSHRGGELFF
TRBV19	TRBJ2-7	CASSVRDRGSYEQYF
TRBV29-1	TRBJ2-3	CSLGSPGIREDF
TRBV20-1	TRBJ1-1	CSASFPGRNTEAFF
TRBV2	TRBJ1-1	CASSSRQDTEAFF
TRBV12-3/TRBV12-4	TRBJ2-7	CASTSDRTNYEQYF
TRBV18	TRBJ2-1	CASSPRSGLSSYNEQFF
TRBV24-1	TRBJ1-1	CATRGRETAEAFF
TRBV4-1	TRBJ2-3	CASLRLAGGGDTQYF
TRBV27	TRBJ2-7	CASSLLDRNYEQYF
TRBV20-1	TRBJ2-1	CSARTGVAEEQFF
TRBV5-5	TRBJ1-4	CASSSRNWNEKLFF
TRBV5-5	TRBJ2-1	CASSSGVDHEQFF
TRBV7-2	TRBJ1-5	CASSFALPAQPQHF
TRBV2	TRBJ2-5	CASKDDYTSTETQYF
TRBV24-1	TRBJ1-1	CATSGGNTEAFF
TRBV20-1	TRBJ2-3	CSAPGAGQGTSGSGADTQYF
TRBV11-2	TRBJ2-5	CASSRAGVETQYF
TRBV12-3/TRBV12-4	TRBJ1-5	CASSLSALPQHF
TRBV4-1	TRBJ2-5	CASSQELSGSGETQYF
TRBV5-1	TRBJ1-3	CASKASTFGGNTIYF
TRBV5-6	TRBJ2-1	CASSLSSLSDEQFF
TRBV5-1	TRBJ2-2	CASSFRAGDTGELFF
TRBV20-1	TRBJ2-1	CSVGGSGPAPFF
TRBV12-3/TRBV12-4	TRBJ2-2	CASRPMPGGPAGELFF